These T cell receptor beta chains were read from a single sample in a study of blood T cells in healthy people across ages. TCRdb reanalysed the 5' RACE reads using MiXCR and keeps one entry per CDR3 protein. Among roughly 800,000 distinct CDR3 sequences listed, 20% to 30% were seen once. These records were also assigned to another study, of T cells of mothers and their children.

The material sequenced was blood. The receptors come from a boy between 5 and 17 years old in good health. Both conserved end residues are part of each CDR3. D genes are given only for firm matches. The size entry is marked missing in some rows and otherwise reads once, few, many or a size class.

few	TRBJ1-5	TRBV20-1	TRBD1	TGCAGTGCTTTTGACAGGGATGAACAGCCCCAGCATTTT	CSAFDRDEQPQHF
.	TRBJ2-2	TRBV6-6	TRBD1	TGTGCCGCCCGCGGGACAGGGCGGAACACCGGGGAGCTGTTTTTT	CAARGTGRNTGELFF
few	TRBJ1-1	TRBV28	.	TGTGCCAGCAGTTTTAGGGTAGCGGACACTGAAGCTTTCTTT	CASSFRVADTEAFF
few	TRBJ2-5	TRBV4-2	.	TGTGCCAGCAGCCTCACTTGGGCCAGCGGCGAGACCCAGTACTTC	CASSLTWASGETQYF
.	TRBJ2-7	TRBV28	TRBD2	TGTGCCGCTAGCGGGGGGCCAGCCTACGAGCAGTACTTC	CAASGGPAYEQYF
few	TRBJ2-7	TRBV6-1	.	TGTGCCAGCAGTGAAGCGCCTGGGTCAGGGCGCGAGCAGTACTTC	CASSEAPGSGREQYF
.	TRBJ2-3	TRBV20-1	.	TGCAGTGCTAGGAACATCCCGGACGGAGTCACAGTCACAGATACGCAGTATTTT	CSARNIPDGVTVTDTQYF
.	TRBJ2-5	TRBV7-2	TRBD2	TGTGCCAGCAGCTCCCGGGGGACTAGCTCTCGACAGACCCAGTACTTC	CASSSRGTSSRQTQYF
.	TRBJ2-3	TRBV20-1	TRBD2	TGCAGTGCTGCTAGCGGGGTTAGCACAGATACGCAGTATTTT	CSAASGVSTDTQYF
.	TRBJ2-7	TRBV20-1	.	TGCAGTGGCTGGGGTGGAAGGTCCTACGAGCAGTACTTC	CSGWGGRSYEQYF
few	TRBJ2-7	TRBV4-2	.	TGTGCCAGCAGCCAAGATAACAACTACGAGCAGTACTTC	CASSQDNNYEQYF
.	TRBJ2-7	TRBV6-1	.	TGTGCCAGCAGGGCGCGTGGAGGCGAGCAGTACTTC	CASRARGGEQYF
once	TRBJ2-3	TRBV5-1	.	TGCGCCAGCAGCGATGCTGTCACAGATACGCAGTATTTT	CASSDAVTDTQYF
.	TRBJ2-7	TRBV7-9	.	TGTGCCAGCGAAGGGTCGGACAGCCTCTTTCACTACGAGCAGTACTTC	CASEGSDSLFHYEQYF
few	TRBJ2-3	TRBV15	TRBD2	TGTGCCACCAGCAGCCGGACTAGCGGGGGCTCTAGCACAGATACGCAGTATTTT	CATSSRTSGGSSTDTQYF
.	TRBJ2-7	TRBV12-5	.	TGTGCTAGTGGTCGGACAAACGAGCAGTACTTC	CASGRTNEQYF
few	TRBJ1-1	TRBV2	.	TGTGCCAGCAGTATAACGGACACTGAAGCTTTCTTT	CASSITDTEAFF
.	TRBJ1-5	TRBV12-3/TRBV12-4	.	TGTGCCAGCAGCCGGGGGGCGGATCAGCCCCAGCATTTT	CASSRGADQPQHF
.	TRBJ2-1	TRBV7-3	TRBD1	TGTGCCAGCAGCTTAAGTATTGCGGACAGGGGTCGCGAGCAGTTCTTC	CASSLSIADRGREQFF
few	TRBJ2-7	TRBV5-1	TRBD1	TGCGCCAGCAGCTTGGCCGGGACAGGGGAGTTCTACGAGCAGTACTTC	CASSLAGTGEFYEQYF
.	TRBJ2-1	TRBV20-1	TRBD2	TGCAGTGCTGGGGAGTGGGGACTAGCGGGTAATGAGCAGTTCTTC	CSAGEWGLAGNEQFF
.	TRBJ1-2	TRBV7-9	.	TGTGCCAGCAGCTTAGCCGGACAAGCGGATGGCTACACCTTC	CASSLAGQADGYTF
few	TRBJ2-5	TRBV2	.	TGTGCCAGCAGTGGCCGCGCCGGGTTTCAAGAGACCCAGTACTTC	CASSGRAGFQETQYF
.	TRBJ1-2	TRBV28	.	TGTGCCAGCAGTTTCTCTGGGGTGTATGGCTACACCTTC	CASSFSGVYGYTF
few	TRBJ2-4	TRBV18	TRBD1	TGTGCCAGCTCACCCGTGGTCGCAGGACAGGGTAACATTCAGTACTTC	CASSPVVAGQGNIQYF
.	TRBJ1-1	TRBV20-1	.	TGCAGTGCTTTAGAGGGACCGAACACTGAAGCTTTCTTT	CSALEGPNTEAFF
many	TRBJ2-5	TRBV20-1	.	TGCAGTGCTAGAACCCGGGACCAGCAAGAGACCCAGTACTTC	CSARTRDQQETQYF
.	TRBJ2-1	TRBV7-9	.	TGTGCCAGCAGCCCAGGGGACACCCCGTACAATGAGCAGTTCTTC	CASSPGDTPYNEQFF
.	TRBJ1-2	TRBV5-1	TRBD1	TGCGCCAGCAGCCCGGCCGGGACAGGGAGTGGCTACACCTTC	CASSPAGTGSGYTF
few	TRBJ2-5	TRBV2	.	TGTGCCAGCAGTGCCCTCGCTGGAAAGACCCAGTACTTC	CASSALAGKTQYF
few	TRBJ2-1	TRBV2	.	TGTGCCAGCAGGTACGGGAATGAGCAGTTCTTC	CASRYGNEQFF
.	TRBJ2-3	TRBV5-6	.	TGTGCCAGCAGCTTGGCGGACCGCCTGGTAGATACGCAGTATTTT	CASSLADRLVDTQYF
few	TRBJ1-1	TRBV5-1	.	TGCGCCAGCAGCTTGGTGGGAAACAGGGCGACCACTGAAGCTTTCTTT	CASSLVGNRATTEAFF
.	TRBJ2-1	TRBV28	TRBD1	TGTGCCAGCAGCACGGCCGGGACAGGGACGAATGAGCAGTTCTTC	CASSTAGTGTNEQFF
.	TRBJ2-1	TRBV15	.	TGTGCCACCAGCAGAGATCGAGGGGCAGCGGACTCCAATGAGCAGTTCTTC	CATSRDRGAADSNEQFF
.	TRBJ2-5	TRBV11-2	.	TGTGCCAGCAGCTTAGGCAACCGAGAGAAAGAGACCCAGTACTTC	CASSLGNREKETQYF
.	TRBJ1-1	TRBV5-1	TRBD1	TGCGCCAGCAGGTGGCCCGGGACAGGGGCGGTGAACACTGAAGCTTTCTTT	CASRWPGTGAVNTEAFF
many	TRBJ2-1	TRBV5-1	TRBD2	TGCGCCAGCAGCAGTGGCACGAGCGGGGGCTCCTACAATGAGCAGTTCTTC	CASSSGTSGGSYNEQFF
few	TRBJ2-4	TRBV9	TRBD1	TGTGCCAGCAGCGCATGGGGCCAGGGGGACATTCAGTACTTC	CASSAWGQGDIQYF
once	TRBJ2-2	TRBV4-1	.	TGCGCCAGCAGCCAAGAGGGGGCAGGGGAAAGCACCGGGGAGCTGTTTTTT	CASSQEGAGESTGELFF
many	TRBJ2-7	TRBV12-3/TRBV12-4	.	TGTGCCAGCAGCTTGAGAGACTACGAGCAGTACTTC	CASSLRDYEQYF
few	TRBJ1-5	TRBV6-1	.	TGTGCCGGAGGCACATACTATAGCAATCAGCCCCAGCATTTT	CAGGTYYSNQPQHF
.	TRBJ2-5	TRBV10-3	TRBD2	TGTGCCATCAGTGCGGCGGGGGGGCGAGAGACCCAGTACTTC	CAISAAGGRETQYF
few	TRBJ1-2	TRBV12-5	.	TGTGCTAGTGGTTATAGTAACTATGGCTACACCTTC	CASGYSNYGYTF
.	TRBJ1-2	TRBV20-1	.	TGCAGTGCTAGGTCTGCAGGGGTTGATCAGGGCTACACCTTC	CSARSAGVDQGYTF
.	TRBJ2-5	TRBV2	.	TGTGCCAGCAGTGACTACGGGGAGACCCAGTACTTC	CASSDYGETQYF
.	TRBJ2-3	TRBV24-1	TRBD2	TGTGCCACCAGTGACTCCCAACTAGCGGGAGGAACAGATACGCAGTATTTT	CATSDSQLAGGTDTQYF
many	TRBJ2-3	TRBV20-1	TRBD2	TGCAGTGCTCCCCGCGGGACTAGCGGGGGGGCTAGCACAGATACGCAGTATTTT	CSAPRGTSGGASTDTQYF
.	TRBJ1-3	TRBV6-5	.	TGTGCCAGCAGTTACGTGGCTGGAAACACCATATATTTT	CASSYVAGNTIYF
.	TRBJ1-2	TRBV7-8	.	TGTGCCAGCAGCTTAAGGGACACGGTGAACTATGGCTACACCTTC	CASSLRDTVNYGYTF
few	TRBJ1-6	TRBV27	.	TGTGCCAGCAGGGTCAGCTCCTATAATTCACCCCTCCACTTT	CASRVSSYNSPLHF
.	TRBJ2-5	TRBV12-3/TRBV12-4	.	TGTGCCAGCAGTTTACGTAGTGCAGACGGGATTACTGAGACCCAGTACTTC	CASSLRSADGITETQYF
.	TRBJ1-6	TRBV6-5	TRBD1	TGTGCCAGCAGTTACGGGACAGGGGGATCCTATAATTCACCCCTCCACTTT	CASSYGTGGSYNSPLHF
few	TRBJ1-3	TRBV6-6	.	TGTGCCAGCAGTTACTTAGAGGGACCGAACACCATATATTTT	CASSYLEGPNTIYF
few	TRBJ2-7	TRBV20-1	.	TGCAGTGCTAGAGGGCCATTCCTCAAGGGGAGCGAGCAGTACTTC	CSARGPFLKGSEQYF